These T cell receptor beta chains were read from a single sample in a study of blood T cell repertoires in COVID-19. Sequenced by immunoSEQ multiplex PCR; TCRdb stores in-frame clones only, minus some. The sample gives about 20,000 clones, about 90% of which show up once; 3% to 4% is in the top ten. The sample was peripheral blood. These receptors were collected from a human donor in a cohort sampled during active COVID-19. Both conserved end residues are part of each CDR3. The D gene is left open where the match is weak. The size field is filled for only some rows; it gives once, few, many or a size class.

- | - | TRBJ1-2 | TRBV4-1 | CASSQEWGDYGYTF | TGCGCCAGCAGCCAAGAATGGGGGGACTATGGCTACACCTTC
- | - | TRBJ2-5 | TRBV5-8 | CASSLAVGTQYF | TGTGCCAGCAGCTTAGCGGTTGGGACCCAGTACTTC
few | TRBD2 | TRBJ2-2 | TRBV5-1 | CASSLLAGDTGELFF | TGCGCCAGCAGCTTGTTAGCGGGAGACACCGGGGAGCTGTTTTTT
once | - | TRBJ1-3 | TRBV2 | CASSGYSMGGSTIYF | TGTGCCAGCAGTGGGTATTCAATGGGGGGGAGCACCATATATTTT
- | TRBD1 | TRBJ2-1 | TRBV7-9 | CASSLWGTGGNEQFF | TGTGCCAGCAGCCTTTGGGGGACAGGGGGCAATGAGCAGTTCTTC
- | - | TRBJ1-2 | TRBV5-4 | CASTLSGGDYGYTF | TGTGCCAGCACCTTGAGCGGGGGGGACTATGGCTACACCTTC
once | TRBD1 | TRBJ2-3 | TRBV5-4 | CASSWGQGGTDTQYF | TGTGCCAGCAGCTGGGGACAGGGTGGCACAGATACGCAGTATTTT
- | TRBD1 | TRBJ1-4 | TRBV2 | CASSATGGQKLFF | TGTGCCAGCAGTGCCACAGGGGGCCAAAAACTGTTTTTT
- | - | TRBJ2-6 | TRBV19 | CASSIELTASDGANVLTF | TGTGCCAGTAGTATCGAACTGACTGCCTCTGATGGGGCCAACGTCCTGACTTTC
- | - | TRBJ2-7 | TRBV5-6 | CASRQTANYEQYF | TGTGCCAGCAGGCAGACAGCGAACTACGAGCAGTACTTC
- | - | TRBJ2-7 | TRBV19 | CASSIPGYEQYF | TGTGCCAGTAGTATACCGGGCTACGAGCAGTACTTC
- | TRBD1 | TRBJ1-2 | TRBV7-9 | CASSSGQGGRKGYTF | TGTGCCAGCAGCTCGGGACAGGGGGGTAGAAAGGGCTACACCTTC
- | TRBD1 | TRBJ1-2 | TRBV28 | CASSRRRTGASPNYGYTF | TGTGCCAGCAGCCGTAGAAGGACAGGGGCGAGTCCTAACTATGGCTACACCTTC
once | - | TRBJ1-2 | TRBV6-5 | CASSYRGSPDTF | TGTGCCAGCAGTTACCGAGGGAGTCCGGACACCTTC
- | - | TRBJ2-2 | TRBV4-2 | CASSQEGRRPGELFF | TGTGCCAGCAGCCAAGAAGGGAGGCGGCCAGGCGAGCTGTTTTTT
- | - | TRBJ2-1 | TRBV27 | CASSLRPPGSNEQFF | TGTGCCAGCAGTTTACGTCCCCCGGGTTCCAATGAGCAGTTCTTC
- | - | TRBJ2-4 | TRBV3-1/TRBV3-2 | CASSQFWTSLGNIQYF | TGTGCCAGCAGCCAGTTTTGGACATCGTTGGGAAACATTCAGTACTTC
- | - | TRBJ2-1 | TRBV5-6 | CASSLVGQMYNEQFF | TGTGCCAGCAGCTTGGTTGGACAGATGTACAATGAGCAGTTCTTC
few | - | TRBJ2-7 | TRBV5-1 | CASSLPGYEGFDEQYF | TGCGCCAGCAGCTTGCCTGGGTATGAGGGCTTCGACGAGCAGTACTTC
- | - | TRBJ1-2 | TRBV29-1 | CSGGEGRGTNYGYTF | TGCAGCGGCGGGGAGGGTAGGGGAACCAACTATGGCTACACCTTC
few | - | TRBJ1-2 | TRBV15 | CATSRERHGGGYTF | TGTGCCACCAGCAGGGAAAGACACGGTGGTGGCTACACCTTC
- | - | TRBJ1-2 | TRBV7-3 | CASSLFALGASNYGYTF | TGTGCCAGCAGCTTATTCGCCCTAGGGGCATCTAACTATGGCTACACCTTC
- | TRBD2 | TRBJ2-7 | TRBV9 | CASSVGVGAGVFEQYF | TGTGCCAGCAGCGTAGGTGTAGGAGCGGGGGTTTTCGAGCAGTACTTC
- | TRBD1 | TRBJ2-7 | TRBV6-5 | CASSENRGNYEQYF | TGTGCCAGCAGCGAGAACAGGGGTAACTACGAGCAGTACTTC
once | - | TRBJ1-4 | TRBV19 | CASRAAGGGFEKLFF | TGTGCCAGTCGGGCGGCAGGAGGCGGATTCGAAAAACTGTTTTTT
- | TRBD2 | TRBJ2-5 | TRBV7-3 | CASSSPGLAGRETQYF | TGTGCCAGCAGCTCTCCGGGACTAGCGGGCAGGGAGACCCAGTACTTC
- | - | TRBJ2-2 | TRBV2 | CASREQGMTGELFF | TGTGCCAGCAGAGAACAGGGTATGACCGGGGAGCTGTTTTTT
- | TRBD1 | TRBJ2-1 | TRBV18 | CASSQGQGAGSYNEQFF | TGTGCCAGCTCACAGGGACAGGGGGCCGGGTCCTACAATGAGCAGTTCTTC
- | TRBD1 | TRBJ2-3 | TRBV30 | CAWSTGQGADTQYF | TGTGCCTGGAGTACGGGACAGGGCGCAGATACGCAGTATTTT
- | TRBD1 | TRBJ2-4 | TRBV4-2 | CASSQDGTGEAKNIQYF | TGTGCCAGCAGCCAAGATGGGACAGGCGAAGCCAAAAACATTCAGTACTTC
- | - | TRBJ1-4 | TRBV10-2 | CASSEERRAGEKLFF | TGCGCCAGCAGTGAAGAAAGGAGGGCAGGGGAAAAACTGTTTTTT
- | - | TRBJ1-1 | TRBV28 | CASSLVREITEAFF | TGTGCCAGCAGTTTGGTACGGGAGATCACTGAAGCTTTCTTT
- | - | TRBJ1-1 | TRBV28 | CASTEGGARGTEAFF | TGTGCCAGCACCGAAGGGGGGGCACGAGGGACTGAAGCTTTCTTT
- | TRBD1 | TRBJ1-1 | TRBV3-1/TRBV3-2 | CASSQTGGSTEAFF | TGTGCCAGCAGCCAGACAGGGGGCTCGACTGAAGCTTTCTTT
- | TRBD2 | TRBJ2-7 | TRBV28 | CASSPLAAKNRGEQYF | TGTGCCAGCAGTCCACTAGCGGCGAAGAACCGGGGCGAGCAGTACTTC
- | - | TRBJ2-5 | TRBV18 | CASSPSVSETQYF | TGTGCCAGCTCACCATCGGTCTCAGAGACCCAGTACTTC
- | - | TRBJ1-2 | TRBV30 | CAWSTPTADGYTF | TGTGCCTGGAGTACTCCGACAGCCGATGGCTACACCTTC
- | - | TRBJ2-1 | TRBV12-2 | CASRRLAGGRGLNEQFF | TGTGCAAGTCGAAGACTAGCGGGAGGTCGGGGACTCAATGAGCAGTTCTTC
- | TRBD2 | TRBJ2-7 | TRBV24-1 | CATSDWTSGNYEQYF | TGTGCCACCAGTGACTGGACTAGCGGGAACTACGAGCAGTACTTC
- | TRBD1 | TRBJ1-5 | TRBV11-3 | CARPDRGPGQPQHF | TGTGCCAGACCAGACAGGGGGCCTGGTCAGCCCCAGCATTTT
once | - | TRBJ1-5 | TRBV2 | CASSEVARNQPQHF | TGTGCCAGCAGTGAAGTGGCCCGCAATCAGCCCCAGCATTTT
- | - | TRBJ1-2 | TRBV21-1 | CASSKVETGGPHGYTF | TGTGCCAGCAGCAAAGTCGAGACAGGGGGGCCCCATGGCTACACCTTC
- | TRBD1 | TRBJ2-3 | TRBV18 | CASSPGQGAGADTQYF | TGTGCCAGCTCACCGGGACAGGGGGCAGGTGCAGATACGCAGTATTTT
- | TRBD1 | TRBJ2-5 | TRBV7-3 | CASSLTGQGIETQYF | TGTGCCAGCAGCTTAACGGGACAGGGGATAGAGACCCAGTACTTC
once | - | TRBJ1-3 | TRBV15 | CATSRRRQTSGNTIYF | TGTGCCACCAGCAGACGTAGACAGACCTCTGGAAACACCATATATTTT
- | TRBD2 | TRBJ2-5 | TRBV5-6 | CASSFFLAGGQETQYF | TGTGCCAGCAGCTTTTTCCTAGCGGGAGGACAAGAGACCCAGTACTTC
- | TRBD2 | TRBJ2-7 | TRBV28 | CASSLGLAGAREQYF | TGTGCCAGCAGTTTGGGACTAGCGGGAGCTCGGGAGCAGTACTTC
- | - | TRBJ1-4 | TRBV24-1 | CATSSEEKLFF | TGTGCCACCAGTTCCGAGGAAAAACTGTTTTTT
- | - | TRBJ2-1 | TRBV5-1 | CASSLNTGNNEQFF | TGCGCCAGCAGCTTAAATACAGGGAACAATGAGCAGTTCTTC
- | - | TRBJ1-1 | TRBV27 | CASSFWENTEAFF | TGTGCCAGCAGTTTCTGGGAGAACACCGAAGCTTTCTTT